This T cell receptor (beta chain) was found in a study of T cells in localized non-small cell lung cancer. Study conclusions and caveats: Uninvolved neighboring lung showed the greatest T cell clonality, exceeding tumor. Longer survival (overall) was linked to higher T cell density in blood.

From germline, CDR1 is LNHDA and CDR2 SQIVND (reference sequence). V trimming: 9 bases; J trimming: 9 bases; junction bases outside the gene matches: 22. The CDR3 covers 19 residues. TCRdb keeps only in-frame clones here, not all; method: immunoSEQ multiplex PCR. The sample has some 3,700 clones; approximately 23% are singletons. To note about this clone: Antigen specificity is unknown.

The sequences come from lung tumor tissue, collected before any cancer treatment. The chain is built from TRBV19 and TRBJ1-6, with 11 bases aligning to TRBD1. The receptor was derived from a woman aged 40-69 years with stage I lung adenocarcinoma. The CDR3 is CASRTLVFRTGTGGSPLHF. The CDR3 coding sequence is TGTGCCAGCAGGACCCTAGTATTCCGTACCGGGACAGGGGGTTCACCCCTCCACTTT.